A single sample gave rise to the 21 T cell receptor beta chains below, sequenced in a study of blood T cell repertoires in COVID-19. The protocol was immunoSEQ multiplex PCR, while the TCRdb copy is restricted to in-frame clones and leaves out a portion. The profile covers hundreds of thousands of clones, with about four fifths appearing a single time and around 9.6% taken by the ten largest. The material sequenced was peripheral blood. Receptor source: a woman older than 75 with acute or convalescent COVID-19.

The chain joins TRBV6-5 to TRBJ1-5; no clear D. This CDR3 has 13 residues. V lost 8 bases, J lost 6 bases, and 14 bases lay in between. Germline loops: CDR1 MNHEY, CDR2 SVGAGI. CDR3 in amino acids: CASQRGPSQPQHF. The CDR3 DNA is TGTGCCAGCCAGAGAGGCCCCAGTCAGCCCCAGCATTTT.

The chain is built from TRBV6-5 and TRBJ1-2; 7 bases line up with TRBD1. The germline V gene encodes CDR1 MNHEY and CDR2 SVGAGI. This CDR3 contains 13 residues. J gave up 8 bases and V 2 bases, and 5 bases lay outside the gene matches. CDR3 bases: TGTGCCAGCAGTTACCGACAGGGTTCAGGCTACACCTTC. This encodes CASSYRQGSGYTF.

This rearrangement joins TRBV28 to TRBJ1-2; 9 bases agree with TRBD1. With V trimmed by 5 bases and J by 2 bases, 9 bases remained unmatched. The CDR3 is 16 residues long. The germline CDR1 and CDR2 sequences are MDHEN and SYDVKM. For the CDR3, the DNA is TGTGCCAGCAGTCCGGACAGGGGTTCAGCCAACTATGGCTACACCTTC. Protein: CASSPDRGSANYGYTF.

CDR3 sequence (DNA): TGTGCCAGCAGCCGGACGGCCAGGGCCTATGGCTACACCTTC. This encodes CASSRTARAYGYTF. The chain employs TRBV27 and TRBJ1-2; D is perhaps TRBD1 (5 bases). The V end lost 6 bases, the J end lost 4 bases, and 15 bases lay between the germline ends. The CDR3 is 14 amino acids. Germline values: CDR1 MNHEY, CDR2 SMNVEV (reference sequence).

V is TRBV19 and J is TRBJ1-6, with 7 bases fitting TRBD1. This CDR3 has 15 amino acids. With V trimmed by 4 bases and J by 10 bases, 10 bases remained unmatched. Germline-derived CDR1 and CDR2 are LNHDA and SQIVND (reference sequence). CDR3 loop: CASSRETGNGSPLHF. CDR3 nucleotide sequence: TGTGCCAGTAGTAGGGAGACAGGGAACGGCTCACCCCTCCACTTT.

V usage is TRBV4-1 and J usage is TRBJ2-1; no clear D gene. Germline V gene sequence: CDR1 MGHRA, CDR2 YSYEKL. Trimming removed 0 bases at V and 9 bases at J, with 18 bases between. There are 16 residues in the CDR3. The CDR3 protein is CASSQDLTAHPPEQFF. The CDR3 DNA reads TGCGCCAGCAGCCAAGATCTCACAGCACACCCTCCTGAGCAGTTCTTC.

V gene TRBV2 combines with J gene TRBJ1-4, with no clear D. The germline V gene has CDR1 SNHLY and CDR2 FYNNEI. This CDR3 region has 15 residues. V was trimmed by 4 bases and J by 7 bases, leaving 16 bases between them. The CDR3 is CASSATELAGEKLFF. Written as DNA, the CDR3 is TGTGCCAGCAGTGCTACAGAGCTTGCCGGTGAAAAACTGTTTTTT. The entire variable domain, with the rest obtained from reference TRBV2 and TRBJ1-4, is as follows: EPEVTQTPSHQVTQMGQEVILRCVPISNHLYFYWYRQILGQKVEFLVSFYNNEISEKSEIFDDQFSVERPDGSNFTLKIRSTKLEDSAMYFCASSATELAGEKLFFGSGTQLSVL.

The chain combines TRBV28 with TRBJ1-6; no firm D call. The V and J ends lost 6 bases and 8 bases respectively, with 14 bases between them. CDR3 length equals 14 residues. Germline CDR1 reads MDHEN; CDR2 reads SYDVKM. The CDR3 sequence: CASSSRYMDSPLHF. DNA for the CDR3: TGTGCCAGCAGCTCACGGTATATGGATTCACCCCTCCACTTT.

V gene TRBV5-1 combines with J gene TRBJ1-1; 7 nucleotides agree with TRBD1. CDR1 and CDR2 from the germline V gene are SGHRS and YFSETQ. The CDR3 spans 15 residues. V lost 0 bases and J lost 5; bases outside the gene matches: 7. The DNA for the CDR3 is TGCGCCAGCAGCTTGGCCGAGGCAGGGGGGACTGAAGCTTTCTTT. This sequence encodes CASSLAEAGGTEAFF.

This clone was seen only a few times. The rearrangement links TRBV24-1 to TRBJ2-3; 10 positions match TRBD1. Per the germline V gene, CDR1 is KGHDR and CDR2 is SFDVKD. This CDR3 spans 17 amino acids. V lost 2 bases, J lost 3 bases, and 7 bases stayed unmatched. The CDR3 region has the DNA TGTGCCACCAGTGATTCAGCTCTGGACAGGGGGACAGATACGCAGTATTTT. Amino acids: CATSDSALDRGTDTQYF.

This chain links TRBV5-5 with TRBJ1-4; D perhaps matches TRBD1 (6 bases). V lost 0 bases, J lost 8 bases, and 17 bases lay in between. The CDR3 runs to 16 residues. The V gene's germline CDR1 is SGHKS and CDR2 YYEKEE (reference sequence). CDR3 sequence reads: CASSLDSRGVWEKLFF. The CDR3 DNA sequence: TGTGCCAGCAGCTTGGATTCCAGGGGAGTTTGGGAAAAACTGTTTTTT.

The chain uses TRBV3-1 (or the pseudogene TRBV3-2) and TRBJ1-1; possibly TRBD1 for D (6 bases). This CDR3 region has 15 residues. The germline V and J ends were trimmed by 4 bases and 2 bases, with 14 bases remaining between them. CDR1 is LGHDT, CDR2 YNNKEL, per germline (reference sequence). The CDR3, as DNA: TGTGCCAGCAGCCGGGGGCGGATACTAAACACTGAAGCTTTCTTT. As protein: CASSRGRILNTEAFF.

This clone appeared once. This rearrangement joins TRBV20-1 to TRBJ2-3; 10 bases match TRBD2. From germline, CDR1 is DFQATT and CDR2 SNEGSKA (reference sequence). After removal of 3 bases from V and 5 bases from J, the junction contained 11 bases not matched to a gene. The CDR3 has 16 residues. The CDR3 nucleotides read TGCAGTGCTAGTCCCCCTACTAGCGGGGTCCGAGATACGCAGTATTTT. Residues: CSASPPTSGVRDTQYF.

This clone was found once. CDR3 DNA: TGTGCCAGCTGGGGAGGACCCAGCTACGAGCAGTACTTC. Amino acids: CASWGGPSYEQYF. The chain combines TRBV7-9 with TRBJ2-7, with a weak D call TRBD2 (6 bases). This CDR3 is 13 amino acids long. The germline V and J ends were trimmed by 8 bases and 3 bases, with 14 bases remaining between them. Germline V gene sequence: CDR1 SEHNR, CDR2 FQNEAQ (reference sequence).

J is TRBJ2-5 and V is TRBV9; 7 bases agree with TRBD1. CDR3 length: 12 amino acids. The junction had 2 bases not matched to a gene; V was cut back by 4 bases and J by 5 bases. Germline V CDR1 and CDR2: SGDLS, YYNGEE. The CDR3 DNA follows: TGTGCCAGCAGCCCCAGGGGGGAGACCCAGTACTTC. It translates to CASSPRGETQYF.

There are a few counts of this clone. The rearrangement joins TRBV7-6 to TRBJ2-3; 8 nucleotides agree with TRBD2. The length of the CDR3 is 18 residues. V lost 2 bases and J lost 1; bases outside the gene matches: 11. Germline V gene lookup returns CDR1 SGHVS and CDR2 FNYEAQ. The CDR3 is CASSLRGGIAPRTDTQYF. In nucleotides, the CDR3 is TGTGCCAGCAGCTTACGCGGGGGGATCGCCCCCCGCACAGATACGCAGTATTTT.

This clone is a singleton in its sample. This chain joins TRBV6-6 and TRBJ2-3; 9 bases agree with TRBD2. The germline V gene encodes CDR1 MNHNY and CDR2 SVGAGI (reference sequence). With 6 bases clipped from V and 4 bases from J, the junction kept 8 bases outside the gene matches. The CDR3 sequence is 15 residues long. The CDR3 loop reads CASRPAGGGADTQYF. As DNA, the CDR3 is TGTGCCAGCAGGCCAGCGGGGGGCGGGGCAGATACGCAGTATTTT.

V is TRBV2 and J is TRBJ1-3, with no clear D. The CDR3 runs 14 residues. Germline CDR1 reads SNHLY; CDR2 reads FYNNEI. Trimming pared 6 bases from V and 1 base from J, leaving 10 bases between. The CDR3 spells CASSIERSGNTIYF. The CDR3 DNA sequence: TGTGCCAGCAGCATAGAGAGGTCTGGAAACACCATATATTTT. Combining the CDR3 with reference TRBV2 and TRBJ1-3 gives the whole variable domain EPEVTQTPSHQVTQMGQEVILRCVPISNHLYFYWYRQILGQKVEFLVSFYNNEISEKSEIFDDQFSVERPDGSNFTLKIRSTKLEDSAMYFCASSIERSGNTIYFGEGSWLTVV.

V usage is TRBV5-1 and J usage is TRBJ1-1, with a weak D call TRBD1 (5 bases). V lost 4 bases and J 5 bases, leaving 15 bases between the germline ends. The CDR3 runs 14 residues. Germline V gives CDR1 SGHRS, CDR2 YFSETQ. As DNA, the CDR3 is TGCGCCAGCAGCCCCCAGTGGGGGGTGACTGAAGCTTTCTTT. It codes for CASSPQWGVTEAFF.

The chain couples TRBV25-1 to TRBJ2-7, with 9 nucleotides matching TRBD1. Germline lookup yields CDR1 MGHDK and CDR2 SYGVNS. The V segment lost 4 bases and the J segment 2 bases; nucleotides outside the gene matches: 12. The CDR3 is 17 amino acids. CDR3 in amino acids: CASSGSLGQGNAYEQYF. CDR3 nucleotides: TGTGCCAGCAGTGGGAGCTTGGGACAGGGAAACGCCTACGAGCAGTACTTC.

V gene TRBV7-3 combines with J gene TRBJ2-1; possible D gene TRBD2, 5 bases. V was trimmed by 2 bases and J by 9 bases, leaving 14 bases between them. Germline-derived CDR1 and CDR2 are SGHTA and FQGTGA. The CDR3 length is 14 residues. The CDR3 nucleotides read TGTGCCAGCAGCTTAGGATCAGGCCGGGGTGAGCAGTTCTTC. As protein: CASSLGSGRGEQFF. The full variable domain, its missing parts supplied by reference TRBV7-3 and TRBJ2-1, is GAGVSQTPSNKVTEKGKYVELRCDPISGHTALYWYRQSLGQGPEFLIYFQGTGAADDSGLPNDRFFAVRPEGSVSTLKIQRTERGDSAVYLCASSLGSGRGEQFFGPGTRLTVL.